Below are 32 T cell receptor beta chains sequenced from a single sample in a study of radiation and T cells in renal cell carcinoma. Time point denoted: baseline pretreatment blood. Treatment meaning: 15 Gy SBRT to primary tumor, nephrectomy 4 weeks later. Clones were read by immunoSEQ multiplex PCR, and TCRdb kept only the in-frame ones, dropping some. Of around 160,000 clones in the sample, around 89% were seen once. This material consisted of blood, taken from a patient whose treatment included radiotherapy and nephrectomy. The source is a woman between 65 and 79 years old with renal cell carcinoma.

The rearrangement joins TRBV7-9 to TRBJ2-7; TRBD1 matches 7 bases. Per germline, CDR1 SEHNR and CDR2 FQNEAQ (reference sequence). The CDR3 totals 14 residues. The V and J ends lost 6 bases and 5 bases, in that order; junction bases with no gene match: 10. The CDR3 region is CASRGDRARNEQYF. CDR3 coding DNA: TGTGCCAGCAGGGGAGACAGGGCCCGGAACGAGCAGTACTTC.

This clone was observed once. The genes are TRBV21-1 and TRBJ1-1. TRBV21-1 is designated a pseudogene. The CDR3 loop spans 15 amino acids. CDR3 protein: CASSKVRAENTEAFF. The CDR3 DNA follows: TGTGCCAGCAGCAAAGTACGGGCCGAGAACACTGAAGCTTTCTTT.

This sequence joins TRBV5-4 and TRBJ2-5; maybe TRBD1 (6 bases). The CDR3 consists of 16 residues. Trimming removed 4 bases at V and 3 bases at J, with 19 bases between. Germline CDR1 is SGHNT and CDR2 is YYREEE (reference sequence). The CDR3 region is CASSPYRTGREETQYF. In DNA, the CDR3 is TGTGCCAGCAGCCCCTACCGCACAGGGCGGGAAGAGACCCAGTACTTC.

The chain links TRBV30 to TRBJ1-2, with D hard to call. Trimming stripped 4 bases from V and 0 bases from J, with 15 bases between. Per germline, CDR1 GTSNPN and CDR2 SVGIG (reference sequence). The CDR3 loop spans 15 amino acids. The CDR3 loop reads CAWTLSRVTNYGYTF. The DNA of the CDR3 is TGTGCCTGGACCCTCAGTCGGGTAACTAACTATGGCTACACCTTC.

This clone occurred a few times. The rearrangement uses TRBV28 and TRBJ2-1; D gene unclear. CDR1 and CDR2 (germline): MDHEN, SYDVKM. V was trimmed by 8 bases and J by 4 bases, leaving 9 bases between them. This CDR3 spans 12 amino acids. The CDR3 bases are TGTGCCAGCTTAACCCTGTACAATGAGCAGTTCTTC. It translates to CASLTLYNEQFF.

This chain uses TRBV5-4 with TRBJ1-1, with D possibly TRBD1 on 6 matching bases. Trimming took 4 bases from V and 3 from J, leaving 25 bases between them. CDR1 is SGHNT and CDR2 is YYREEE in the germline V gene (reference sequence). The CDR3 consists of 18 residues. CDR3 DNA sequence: TGTGCCAGCAGCCTACTCCCGGGACATCCCTACAGGGACACTGAAGCTTTCTTT. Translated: CASSLLPGHPYRDTEAFF.

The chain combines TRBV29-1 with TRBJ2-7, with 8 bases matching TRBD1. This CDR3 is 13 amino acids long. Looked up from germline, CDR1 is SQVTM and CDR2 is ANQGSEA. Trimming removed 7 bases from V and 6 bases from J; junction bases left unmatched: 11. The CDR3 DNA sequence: TGCAGCGGTGGGGACAGGCCGGCGGGCGAGCAGTACTTC. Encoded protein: CSGGDRPAGEQYF.

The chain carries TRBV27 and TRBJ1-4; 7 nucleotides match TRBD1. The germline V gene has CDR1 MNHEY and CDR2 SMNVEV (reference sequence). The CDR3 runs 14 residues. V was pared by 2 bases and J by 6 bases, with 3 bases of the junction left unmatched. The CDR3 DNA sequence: TGTGCCAGCAGTTTAAGGGACAGAGATGAAAAACTGTTTTTT. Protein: CASSLRDRDEKLFF. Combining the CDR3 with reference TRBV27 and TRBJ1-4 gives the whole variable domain EAQVTQNPRYLITVTGKKLTVTCSQNMNHEYMSWYRQDPGLGLRQIYYSMNVEVTDKGDVPEGYKVSRKEKRNFPLILESPSPNQTSLYFCASSLRDRDEKLFFGSGTQLSVL.

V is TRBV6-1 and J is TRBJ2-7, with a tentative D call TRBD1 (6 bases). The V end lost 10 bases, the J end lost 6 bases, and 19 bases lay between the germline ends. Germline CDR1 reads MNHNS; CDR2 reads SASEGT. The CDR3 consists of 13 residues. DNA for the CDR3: TGTGCCACCACAGGGTTTTTTGTGGGCGAGCAGTACTTC. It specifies CATTGFFVGEQYF.

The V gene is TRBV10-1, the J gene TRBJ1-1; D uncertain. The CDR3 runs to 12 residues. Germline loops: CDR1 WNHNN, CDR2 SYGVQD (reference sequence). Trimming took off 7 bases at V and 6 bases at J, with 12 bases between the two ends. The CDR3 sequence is CASIPKESEAFF. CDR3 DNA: TGCGCCAGCATCCCCAAGGAGTCTGAAGCTTTCTTT.

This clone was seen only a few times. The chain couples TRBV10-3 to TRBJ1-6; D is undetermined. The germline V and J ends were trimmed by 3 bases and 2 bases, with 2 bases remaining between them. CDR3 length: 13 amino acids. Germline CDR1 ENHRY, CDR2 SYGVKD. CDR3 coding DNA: TGTGCCATCAGTGATGCCTATAATTCACCCCTCCACTTT. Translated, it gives CAISDAYNSPLHF.

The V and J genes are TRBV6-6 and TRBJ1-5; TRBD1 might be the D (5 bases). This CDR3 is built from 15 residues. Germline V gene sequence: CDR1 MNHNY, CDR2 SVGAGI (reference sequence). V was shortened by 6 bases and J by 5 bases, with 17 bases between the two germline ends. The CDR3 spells CASRPGRGWDQPQHF. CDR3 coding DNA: TGTGCCAGCAGGCCAGGACGGGGCTGGGATCAGCCCCAGCATTTT.

The CDR3 DNA sequence: TGTGCCAGCAGTGAACCGGGCAGCTCCTACGAGCAGTACTTC. Its protein is CASSEPGSSYEQYF. This rearrangement joins TRBV6-1 to TRBJ2-7; D is unclear. Trimming pared 2 bases from V and 0 bases from J, leaving 8 bases between. The CDR3 covers 14 residues. Germline CDR1 MNHNS, CDR2 SASEGT.

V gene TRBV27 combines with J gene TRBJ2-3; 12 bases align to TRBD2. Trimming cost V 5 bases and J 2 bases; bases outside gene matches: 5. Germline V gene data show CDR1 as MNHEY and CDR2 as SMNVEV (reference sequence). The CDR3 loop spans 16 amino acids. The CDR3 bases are TGTGCCAGCAGTCTTCTAGCGGGGGGGTACACAGATACGCAGTATTTT. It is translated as CASSLLAGGYTDTQYF.

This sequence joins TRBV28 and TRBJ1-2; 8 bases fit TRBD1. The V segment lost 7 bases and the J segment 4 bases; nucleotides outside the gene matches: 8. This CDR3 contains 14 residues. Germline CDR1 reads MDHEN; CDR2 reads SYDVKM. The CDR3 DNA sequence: TGTGCCAGCACTAAGGACAGGGTGACCTATGGCTACACCTTC. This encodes CASTKDRVTYGYTF.

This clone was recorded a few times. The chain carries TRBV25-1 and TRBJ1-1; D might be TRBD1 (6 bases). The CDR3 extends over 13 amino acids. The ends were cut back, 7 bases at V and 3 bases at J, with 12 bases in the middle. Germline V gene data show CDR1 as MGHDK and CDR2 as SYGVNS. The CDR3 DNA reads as TGTGCCAGCACGACAGGCTCTTACACTGAAGCTTTCTTT. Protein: CASTTGSYTEAFF.

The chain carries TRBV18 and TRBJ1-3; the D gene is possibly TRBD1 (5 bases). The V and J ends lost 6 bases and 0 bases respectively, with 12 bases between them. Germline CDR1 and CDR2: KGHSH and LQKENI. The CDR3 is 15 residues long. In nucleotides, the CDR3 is TGTGCCAGCTCCAAGGACATCTTCTCTGGAAACACCATATATTTT. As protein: CASSKDIFSGNTIYF.

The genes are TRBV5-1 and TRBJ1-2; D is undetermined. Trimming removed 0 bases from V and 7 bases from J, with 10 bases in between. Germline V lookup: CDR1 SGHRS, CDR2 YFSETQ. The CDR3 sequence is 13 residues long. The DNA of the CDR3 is TGCGCCAGCAGCTTGGAAGGGATACGTGGCTACACCTTC. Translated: CASSLEGIRGYTF.

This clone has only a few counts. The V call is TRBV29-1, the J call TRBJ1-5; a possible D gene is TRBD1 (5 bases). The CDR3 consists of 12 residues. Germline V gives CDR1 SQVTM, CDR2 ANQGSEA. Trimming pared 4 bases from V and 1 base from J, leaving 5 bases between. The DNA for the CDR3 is TGCAGCGTTGGGGGGAGCAATCAGCCCCAGCATTTT. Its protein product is CSVGGSNQPQHF.

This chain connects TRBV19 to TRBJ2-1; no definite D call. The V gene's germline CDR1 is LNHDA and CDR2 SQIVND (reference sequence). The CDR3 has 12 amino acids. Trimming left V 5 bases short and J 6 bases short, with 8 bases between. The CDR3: CASSGRINEQFF. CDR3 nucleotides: TGTGCCAGTAGTGGCAGGATCAATGAGCAGTTCTTC.

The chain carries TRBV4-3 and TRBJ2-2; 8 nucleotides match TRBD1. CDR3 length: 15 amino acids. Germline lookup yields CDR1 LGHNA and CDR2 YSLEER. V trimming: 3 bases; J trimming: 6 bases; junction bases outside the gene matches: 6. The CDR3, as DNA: TGCGCCAGCAGCCATCCGGACAGGGACGCCGGGGAGCTGTTTTTT. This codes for CASSHPDRDAGELFF.

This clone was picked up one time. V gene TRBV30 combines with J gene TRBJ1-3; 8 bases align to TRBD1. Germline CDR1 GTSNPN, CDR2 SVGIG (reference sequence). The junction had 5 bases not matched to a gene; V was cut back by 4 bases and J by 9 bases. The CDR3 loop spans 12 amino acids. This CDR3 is CAWTGGEATIYF. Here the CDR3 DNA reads TGTGCCTGGACAGGGGGCGAGGCCACCATATATTTT.

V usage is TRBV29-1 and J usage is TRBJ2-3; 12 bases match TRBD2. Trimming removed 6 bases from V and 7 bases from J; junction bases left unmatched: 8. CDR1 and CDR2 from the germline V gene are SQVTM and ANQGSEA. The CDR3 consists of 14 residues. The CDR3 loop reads CSVATSGGPNTQYF. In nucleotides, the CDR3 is TGCAGCGTAGCGACTAGCGGGGGCCCCAATACGCAGTATTTT.

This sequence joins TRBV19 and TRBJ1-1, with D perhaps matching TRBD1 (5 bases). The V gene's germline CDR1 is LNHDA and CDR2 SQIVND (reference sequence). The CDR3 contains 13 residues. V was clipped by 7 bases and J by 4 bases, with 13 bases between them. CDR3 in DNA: TGTGCCAGTATGGGGCTGGGGGGCACTGAAGCTTTCTTT. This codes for CASMGLGGTEAFF.

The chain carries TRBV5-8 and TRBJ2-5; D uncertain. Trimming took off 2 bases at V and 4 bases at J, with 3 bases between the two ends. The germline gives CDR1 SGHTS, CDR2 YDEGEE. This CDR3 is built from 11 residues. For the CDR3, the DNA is TGTGCCAGCAGCTTTCTAGAGACCCAGTACTTC. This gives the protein CASSFLETQYF.

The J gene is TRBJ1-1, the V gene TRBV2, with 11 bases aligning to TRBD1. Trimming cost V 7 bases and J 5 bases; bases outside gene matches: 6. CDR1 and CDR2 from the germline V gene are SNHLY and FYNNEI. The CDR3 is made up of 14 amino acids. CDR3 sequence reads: CASTGTGGRTEAFF. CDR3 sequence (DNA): TGTGCCAGCACTGGGACAGGGGGTAGGACTGAAGCTTTCTTT.

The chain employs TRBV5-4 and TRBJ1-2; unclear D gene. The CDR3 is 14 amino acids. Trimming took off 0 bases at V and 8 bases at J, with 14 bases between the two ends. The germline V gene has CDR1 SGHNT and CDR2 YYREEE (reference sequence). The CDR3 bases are TGTGCCAGCAGCTTGGCCGGCTGGGGAGGAGGCTACACCTTC. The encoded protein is CASSLAGWGGGYTF. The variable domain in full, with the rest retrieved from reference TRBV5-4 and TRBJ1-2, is ETGVTQSPTHLIKTRGQQVTLRCSSQSGHNTVSWYQQALGQGPQFIFQYYREEENGRGNFPPRFSGLQFPNYSSELNVNALELDDSALYLCASSLAGWGGGYTFGSGTRLTVV.

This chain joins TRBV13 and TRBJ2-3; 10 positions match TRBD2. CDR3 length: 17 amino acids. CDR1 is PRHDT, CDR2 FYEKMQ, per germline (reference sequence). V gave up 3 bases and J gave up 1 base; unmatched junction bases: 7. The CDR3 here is CASSFGSGGGGTDTQYF. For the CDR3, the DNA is TGTGCCAGCAGCTTTGGCAGCGGGGGGGGAGGCACAGATACGCAGTATTTT.

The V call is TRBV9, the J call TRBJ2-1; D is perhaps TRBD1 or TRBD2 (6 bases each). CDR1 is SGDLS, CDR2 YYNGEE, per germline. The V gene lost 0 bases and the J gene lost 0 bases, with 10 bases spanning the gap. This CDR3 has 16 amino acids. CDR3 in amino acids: CASSVAPGASYNEQFF. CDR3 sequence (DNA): TGTGCCAGCAGCGTAGCACCGGGGGCCTCCTACAATGAGCAGTTCTTC.

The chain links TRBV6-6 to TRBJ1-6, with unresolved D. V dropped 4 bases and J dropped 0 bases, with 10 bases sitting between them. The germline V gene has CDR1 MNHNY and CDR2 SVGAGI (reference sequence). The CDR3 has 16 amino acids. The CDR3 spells CASSLHTSSYNSPLHF. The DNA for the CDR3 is TGTGCCAGCAGTTTGCACACGAGCTCCTATAATTCACCCCTCCACTTT.

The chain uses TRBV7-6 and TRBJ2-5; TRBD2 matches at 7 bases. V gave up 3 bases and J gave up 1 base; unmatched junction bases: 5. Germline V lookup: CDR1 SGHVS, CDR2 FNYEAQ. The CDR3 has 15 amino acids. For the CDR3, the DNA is TGTGCCAGCAGCTTGGGCCCGGGAGGCCAAGAGACCCAGTACTTC. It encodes CASSLGPGGQETQYF.

In DNA form, the CDR3 reads TGTGCCAGCAGCTTAGACCGACGATACGAGCAGTACTTC. Its protein is CASSLDRRYEQYF. This sequence joins TRBV11-3 and TRBJ2-7; D gene unclear. Trimming shortened V by 0 bases and J by 4 bases, and 7 bases separated the two germline ends. CDR1 and CDR2 (germline): SGHNT, YENEEA. CDR3 length equals 13 residues.